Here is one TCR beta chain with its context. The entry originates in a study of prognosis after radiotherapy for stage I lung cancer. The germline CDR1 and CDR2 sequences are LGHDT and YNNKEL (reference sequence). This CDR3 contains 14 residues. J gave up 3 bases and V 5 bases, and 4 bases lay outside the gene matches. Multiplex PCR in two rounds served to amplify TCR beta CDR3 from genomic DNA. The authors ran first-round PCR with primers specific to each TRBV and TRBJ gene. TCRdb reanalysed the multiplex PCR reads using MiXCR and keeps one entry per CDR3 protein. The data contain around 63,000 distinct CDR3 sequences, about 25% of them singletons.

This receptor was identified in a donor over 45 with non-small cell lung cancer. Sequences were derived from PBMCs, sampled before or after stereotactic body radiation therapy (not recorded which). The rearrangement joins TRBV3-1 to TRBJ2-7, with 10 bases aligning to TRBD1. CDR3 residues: CASSTGTGDYEQYF. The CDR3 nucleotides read TGTGCCAGCAGCACAGGGACAGGGGACTACGAGCAGTACTTC.